This T cell receptor (beta chain) was profiled in a study of blood T cells in healthy people across ages. A sample-barcoded 5' primer and a J-beta primer mix were used in a second PCR of roughly 7 to 11 cycles. TCRdb processed the 5' RACE reads anew with MiXCR; each CDR3 protein has one entry. The sample comprises hundreds of thousands of distinct CDR3 sequences, 25% of which are singletons, and just under 9.5% rests with the top ten. The donors, all healthy, were Caucasians living in Russia, aged roughly 6 to 100. Drawing of peripheral blood yielded about 10 milliliters from each donor. The germline CDR1 and CDR2 sequences are SQVTM and ANQGSEA. The CDR3 is made up of 12 amino acids. Trimming shortened V by 4 bases and J by 6 bases, and 13 bases separated the two germline ends. This clonotype was observed a handful of times. Separately, the same data were catalogued under a study of T cells of mothers and their children. From that second work: Across the analysis, no persistent microchimeric T cell clones were detected.

This chain links TRBV29-1 with TRBJ2-7; D not resolved. The receptor was isolated from a boy between 10 and 17 years old in good health. Input material: blood. The CDR3 loop reads CSVVPESGEQYF. CDR3 DNA: TGCAGCGTTGTGCCAGAGAGTGGCGAGCAGTACTTC.